One and the same sample provided the 2 T cell receptor beta chains below, sequenced in a study of blood T cell repertoires in COVID-19. Sequenced by immunoSEQ multiplex PCR; TCRdb stores in-frame clones only, minus some. The profile shows under 350,000 clones, more than 90% of them singletons. Sample: PBMCs or T cells enriched from blood (not recorded which). The receptors here all came from a man aged 60 to 69 who had recovered from COVID-19.

The chain uses TRBV11-3 and TRBJ2-7; D is possibly TRBD1 (6 bases). Germline V gene sequence: CDR1 SGHNT, CDR2 YENEEA. Trimming removed 5 bases at V and 1 base at J, with 15 bases between. There are 15 residues in the CDR3. The CDR3 reads CASSEGHYKSYEQYF. CDR3 nucleotides: TGTGCCAGCAGCGAGGGACACTACAAGTCCTACGAGCAGTACTTC.

This rearrangement joins TRBV7-6 to TRBJ1-4, with 9 positions matching TRBD1. After removal of 5 bases from V and 8 bases from J, the junction contained 21 bases not matched to a gene. Per germline, CDR1 SGHVS and CDR2 FNYEAQ. The length of the CDR3 is 19 residues. CDR3 loop: CASSRRPGTGPAVREKLFF. In DNA, the CDR3 is TGTGCCAGCAGCCGCCGGCCGGGGACAGGGCCTGCCGTCCGAGAAAAACTGTTTTTT.